This paragraph covers one TCR beta chain sequence. Its antigen remains unidentified. As it was prepared, the TCRbeta library received unique molecular identifiers. Via MiXCR, TCRdb re-called the PCR reads, giving one row per CDR3 protein. The profile shows about 900,000 distinct CDR3 sequences, about 31% of them singletons. The CDR3 length is 15 residues. Looked up from germline, CDR1 is SGHKS and CDR2 is YYEKEE (reference sequence). Trimming stripped 1 base from V and 2 bases from J, with 11 bases between. The sample is drawn from a study of T-cell reconstitution after alpha-beta-depleted transplantation in children. General study findings and limits: The study traced high day-60 TCRbeta diversity in some patients to surviving recipient T cells and thymic progenitors.

Here the sequenced sample was PBMCs, mostly from graft donor cells, taken 360 days after TCRalphabeta/CD19-depleted stem cell transplant. The rearrangement uses TRBV5-5 and TRBJ2-3, with unresolved D. The TCR sequence derives from a boy in the first two years of life who had a stem cell transplant for SCID, so the T cells may come from the graft donor. CDR3: CASSLLGFNTDTQYF. The CDR3 DNA reads TGTGCCAGCAGCTTGTTGGGGTTCAACACAGATACGCAGTATTTT.